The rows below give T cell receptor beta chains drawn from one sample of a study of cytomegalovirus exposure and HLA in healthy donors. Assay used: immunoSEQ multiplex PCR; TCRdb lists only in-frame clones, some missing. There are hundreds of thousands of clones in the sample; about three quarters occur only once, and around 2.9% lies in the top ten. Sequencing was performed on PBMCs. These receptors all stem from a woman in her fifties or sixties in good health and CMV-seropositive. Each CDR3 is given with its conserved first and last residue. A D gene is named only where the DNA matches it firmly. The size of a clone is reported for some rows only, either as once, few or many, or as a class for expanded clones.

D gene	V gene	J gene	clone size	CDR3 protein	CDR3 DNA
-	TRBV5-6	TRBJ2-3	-	CASSTQLGADTQYF	TGTGCCAGCAGCACCCAACTAGGCGCAGATACGCAGTATTTT
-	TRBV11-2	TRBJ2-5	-	CASSPLWGHKFQETQYF	TGTGCCAGCAGCCCTCTATGGGGACACAAATTCCAAGAGACCCAGTACTTC
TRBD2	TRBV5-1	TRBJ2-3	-	CASSSSPGLETDTQYF	TGCGCCAGCAGCTCATCCCCGGGACTAGAAACAGATACGCAGTATTTT
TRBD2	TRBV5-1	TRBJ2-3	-	CASSPGTSVSTDTQYF	TGCGCCAGCAGCCCCGGGACTAGCGTTAGCACAGATACGCAGTATTTT
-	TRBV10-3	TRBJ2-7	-	CATKGGPGGDPYEQYF	TGTGCCACCAAGGGCGGTCCGGGCGGGGATCCCTACGAGCAGTACTTC
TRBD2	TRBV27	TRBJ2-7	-	CASSIGLAGSYEQYF	TGTGCCAGCAGTATAGGACTAGCGGGGAGCTACGAGCAGTACTTC
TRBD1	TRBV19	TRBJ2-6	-	CASSIALTGFSGANVLTF	TGTGCCAGTAGTATAGCCCTGACAGGGTTTTCTGGGGCCAACGTCCTGACTTTC
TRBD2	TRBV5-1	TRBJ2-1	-	CASSLAGGRDNEQFF	TGCGCCAGCAGCTTAGCGGGGGGACGTGACAATGAGCAGTTCTTC
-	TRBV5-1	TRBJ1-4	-	CASSLTAFNEKLFF	TGCGCCAGCAGCTTGACAGCCTTTAATGAAAAACTGTTTTTT
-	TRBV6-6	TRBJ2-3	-	CASSTWAGNTDTQYF	TGTGCCAGCAGTACTTGGGCGGGGAACACAGATACGCAGTATTTT
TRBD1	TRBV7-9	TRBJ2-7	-	CASSSQGGGYEQYF	TGTGCCAGCAGTTCGCAAGGGGGCGGGTACGAGCAGTACTTC
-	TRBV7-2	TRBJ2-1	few	CASSLGLVGYNEQFF	TGTGCCAGCAGCTTAGGTCTTGTCGGGTACAATGAGCAGTTCTTC
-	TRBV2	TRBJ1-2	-	CASSEIIGEGLYTF	TGTGCCAGCAGTGAAATAATTGGGGAAGGACTCTACACCTTC
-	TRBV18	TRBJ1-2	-	CASSPVRDYGYTF	TGTGCCAGCTCACCCGTCCGAGACTATGGCTACACCTTC
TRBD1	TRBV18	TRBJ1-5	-	CASSPGQGNQPQHF	TGTGCCAGCTCACCGGGACAGGGCAATCAGCCCCAGCATTTT
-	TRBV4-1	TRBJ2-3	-	CASSHDRGYGTDTQYF	TGCGCCAGCAGCCACGATAGGGGCTACGGCACAGATACGCAGTATTTT
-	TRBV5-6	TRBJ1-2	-	CASSHNIYANYGYTF	TGTGCCAGCAGCCACAATATTTACGCTAACTATGGCTACACCTTC
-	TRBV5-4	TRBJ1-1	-	CASSGQGNTEAFF	TGTGCCAGCAGCGGTCAGGGGAACACTGAAGCTTTCTTT
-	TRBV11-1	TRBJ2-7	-	CASSLARGTSSYEQYF	TGTGCCAGCAGCTTAGCTCGGGGGACCAGCTCCTACGAGCAGTACTTC
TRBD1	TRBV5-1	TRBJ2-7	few	CASSRGMGQPHEQYF	TGCGCCAGCAGCCGAGGAATGGGACAGCCCCACGAGCAGTACTTC
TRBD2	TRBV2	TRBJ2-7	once	CASRPGLAGNHEQYF	TGTGCCAGCAGGCCGGGACTAGCGGGGAACCACGAGCAGTACTTC
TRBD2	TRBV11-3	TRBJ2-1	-	CASSLEGTISYNEQFF	TGTGCCAGCAGCTTAGAAGGGACTATTTCCTACAATGAGCAGTTCTTC
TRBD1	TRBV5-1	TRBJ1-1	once	CASSLYGTENTEAFF	TGCGCCAGCAGCTTGTACGGGACAGAGAACACTGAAGCTTTCTTT
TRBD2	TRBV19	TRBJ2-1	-	CASNLAGAYNEQFF	TGTGCCAGCAATCTAGCGGGAGCCTACAATGAGCAGTTCTTC
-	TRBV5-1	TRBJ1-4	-	CASSLEGQGNEKLFF	TGCGCCAGCAGCTTGGAAGGGCAGGGTAATGAAAAACTGTTTTTT
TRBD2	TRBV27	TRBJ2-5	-	CASGASGGSQTQYF	TGTGCCAGCGGAGCTAGCGGGGGCTCCCAGACCCAGTACTTC
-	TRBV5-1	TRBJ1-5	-	CASSLVGQKPQHF	TGCGCCAGCAGCTTGGTGGGGCAAAAGCCCCAGCATTTT
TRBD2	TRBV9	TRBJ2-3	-	CASSQTSGPTDTQYF	TGTGCCAGCAGCCAGACTAGCGGCCCCACAGATACGCAGTATTTT
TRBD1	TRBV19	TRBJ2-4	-	CASGGQGAKNIQYF	TGTGCCAGCGGAGGACAGGGCGCAAAAAACATTCAGTACTTC
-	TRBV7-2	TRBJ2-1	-	CASSLDGQYYNEQFF	TGTGCCAGCAGCTTAGATGGACAGTACTACAATGAGCAGTTCTTC
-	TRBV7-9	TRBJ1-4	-	CSSSLSMGLAEKLFF	TGTTCCAGCAGCTTATCCATGGGCCTTGCGGAAAAACTGTTTTTT
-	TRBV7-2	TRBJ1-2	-	CASSLGADYGYTF	TGTGCCAGCAGCCTGGGGGCAGACTATGGCTACACCTTC
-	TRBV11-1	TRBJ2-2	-	CASSLRGGETGELFF	TGTGCCAGCAGCTTGAGAGGGGGAGAAACCGGGGAGCTGTTTTTT
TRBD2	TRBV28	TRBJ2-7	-	CASRGTSGGDYEQYF	TGTGCCAGCAGGGGGACTAGCGGGGGGGACTACGAGCAGTACTTC
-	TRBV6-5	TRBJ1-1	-	CASSRGETEAFF	TGTGCCAGCAGCCGGGGGGAGACTGAAGCTTTCTTT
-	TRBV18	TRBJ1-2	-	CASSPTGGSGGYTF	TGTGCCAGCTCACCCACCGGGGGGTCTGGCGGCTACACCTTC
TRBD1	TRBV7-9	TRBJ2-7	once	CASSFARQGAQQYF	TGTGCCAGCAGCTTCGCCAGACAGGGGGCGCAGCAGTACTTC